This is a list of T cell receptor beta chains from one sample in a study of control samples from healthy donors and cancer patients. Some clones are missing from TCRdb's copy, which holds only in-frame ones; the method was immunoSEQ multiplex PCR. The sample yields around 130,000 clones, nearly 90% seen once. The sample taken for sequencing was blood. The receptors derive from a man in his fifties in good health. Each CDR3 is given with its conserved first and last residue. Each record gives: V gene, CDR3 protein.

>TRBV7-2
CASSPGTRTYEQYF
>TRBV3-1/TRBV3-2
CASSPSGSGVYEQYF
>TRBV11-2
CASSPGVNYGYTF
>TRBV6-5
CASRNSGGRETQYF
>TRBV10-3
CAISNRVNQPQHF
>TRBV10-3
CAISGTSGDTQYF
>TRBV7-3
CASSIQSTDTQYF
>TRBV5-1
CASSLVGEIYNEQFF
>TRBV11-2
CASSFGTGETQYF
>TRBV24-1
CATSGPSDGGFRPQHF
>TRBV19
CASSIDALNRGQETQYF
>TRBV2
CASKRTGKNSPLHF
>TRBV4-1
CASSQPGYGKNIQYF
>TRBV3-1/TRBV3-2
CASSPAPAGYGYTF
>TRBV10-2
CASSGGPNEQYF
>TRBV4-1
CASSLIGARDRLYNEQFF
>TRBV5-1
CASSLDQGTDLYGYTF
>TRBV9
CASSVDEGGRTEAFF
>TRBV10-1
CASSETLTSTDTQYF
>TRBV14
CASSQDLPGGSSPLHF
>TRBV5-1
CASSLDTMNTGELFF
>TRBV24-1
CATSQSGEAQYF
>TRBV6-1
CASSELRHAAFF
>TRBV20-1
CSASREKRTYNEQFF
>TRBV4-1
CASRDLTGGTEAFF
>TRBV7-2
CASSLVTGSYEQYF
>TRBV6-4
CASSENWAGQPQHF
>TRBV5-6
CASNLFSSSYNSPLHF
>TRBV29-1
CSVAGITMSAQFF
>TRBV11-3
CASSRARGRGSGELFF
>TRBV6-5
CASVWDRAGSPLHF
>TRBV12-3/TRBV12-4
CASSLRGANEQFF
>TRBV5-1
CASSLAPPGQLYEQYF
>TRBV5-8
CASRAYGGSGEQYF
>TRBV28
CASSSGTGRLGEKLFF
>TRBV4-1
CASSGVGASGAQETQYF
>TRBV6-1
CASSEPVGGGNQPQHF
>TRBV5-1
CASRVTGGIETQYF
>TRBV12-3/TRBV12-4
CASSFSGGGEQFF
>TRBV6-1
CASSERRGGNSNQPQHF
>TRBV3-1/TRBV3-2
CASSQGIAWQGDYGYTF
>TRBV2
CASSEIVETQYF
>TRBV10-3
CAISEPRGGNYGYTF
>TRBV11-2
CASSLKPGVREYEQYF
>TRBV30
CAYGQPNSPLHF
>TRBV5-6
CASSFLSTEAFF
>TRBV6-6
CASSSSGSGGAFLLF
>TRBV3-1/TRBV3-2
CASSDMGNEQFF
>TRBV7-2
CASSLAGAAKNIQYF
>TRBV6-6
CASGPVRDKNIQYF
>TRBV7-2
CASSPRLADTGELFF
>TRBV12-3/TRBV12-4
CASSSHGTDTQYF
>TRBV5-4
CASSYPGESKETQYF
>TRBV6-1
CASSGGQGVTAKNIQYF